This record covers a single TCR beta chain. This CDR3 region has 17 residues. The ends were cut back, 1 base at V and 3 bases at J, with 20 bases in the middle. CDR1 is SGHRS, CDR2 YFSETQ, per germline. The source of the sample is a study of cytomegalovirus exposure and HLA in healthy donors. In nominal health when sampled, donors likely had unrecorded immune exposures nonetheless. Amplification used 60 Vbeta primers and 13 Jbeta primers. Profiled with immunoSEQ multiplex PCR; TCRdb holds only in-frame clones, not every one. The data show under 60,000 clones, around four fifths seen once. The V gene is TRBV5-1, the J gene TRBJ2-7, with a weak D call TRBD1 (6 bases). The source material was PBMCs. The TCR sequence derives from a man aged 45-60 years in good health and CMV-seronegative. CDR3 protein: CASSLWGPGERGYEQYF. DNA for the CDR3: TGCGCCAGCAGCTTGTGGGGGCCTGGGGAGAGGGGCTACGAGCAGTACTTC.